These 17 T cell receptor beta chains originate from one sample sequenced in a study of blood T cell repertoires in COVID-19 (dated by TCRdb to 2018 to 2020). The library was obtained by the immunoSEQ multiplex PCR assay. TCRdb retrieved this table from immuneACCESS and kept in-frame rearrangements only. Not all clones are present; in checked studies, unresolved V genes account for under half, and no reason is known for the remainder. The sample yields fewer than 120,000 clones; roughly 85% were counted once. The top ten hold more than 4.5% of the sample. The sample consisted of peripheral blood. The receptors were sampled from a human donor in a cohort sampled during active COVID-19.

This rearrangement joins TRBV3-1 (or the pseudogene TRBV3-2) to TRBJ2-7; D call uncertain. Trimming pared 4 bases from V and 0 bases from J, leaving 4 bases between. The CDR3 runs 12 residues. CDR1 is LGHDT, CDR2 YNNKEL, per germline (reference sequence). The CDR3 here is CASSRVSYEQYF. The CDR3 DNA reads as TGTGCCAGCAGCCGAGTCTCCTACGAGCAGTACTTC.

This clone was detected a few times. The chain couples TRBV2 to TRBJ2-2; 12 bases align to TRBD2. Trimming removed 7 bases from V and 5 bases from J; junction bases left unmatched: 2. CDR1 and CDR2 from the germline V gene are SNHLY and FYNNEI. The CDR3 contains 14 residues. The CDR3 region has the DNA TGTGCCAGCAAAACTAGCGGGGGGACCGGGGAGCTGTTTTTT. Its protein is CASKTSGGTGELFF.

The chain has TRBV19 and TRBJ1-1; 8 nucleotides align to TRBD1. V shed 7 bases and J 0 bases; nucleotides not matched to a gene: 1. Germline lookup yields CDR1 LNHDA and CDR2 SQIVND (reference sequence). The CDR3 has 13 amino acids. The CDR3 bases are TGTGCCAGTAACAGGGGGTTGAACACTGAAGCTTTCTTT. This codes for CASNRGLNTEAFF.

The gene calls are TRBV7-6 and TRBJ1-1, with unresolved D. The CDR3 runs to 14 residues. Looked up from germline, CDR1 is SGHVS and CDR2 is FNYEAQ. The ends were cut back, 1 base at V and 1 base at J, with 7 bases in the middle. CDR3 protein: CASSLGTSNTEAFF. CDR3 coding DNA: TGTGCCAGCAGCTTAGGCACATCGAACACTGAAGCTTTCTTT.

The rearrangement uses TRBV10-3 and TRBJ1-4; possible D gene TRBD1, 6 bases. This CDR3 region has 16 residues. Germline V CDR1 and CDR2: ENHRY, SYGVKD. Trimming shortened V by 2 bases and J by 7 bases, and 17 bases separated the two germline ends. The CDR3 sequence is CAISEPRMGGGEKLFF. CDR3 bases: TGTGCCATCAGTGAGCCCCGCATGGGAGGGGGTGAAAAACTGTTTTTT.

The CDR3 reads CASSEAPGLGLQPQHF. The CDR3 DNA follows: TGTGCCAGCAGTGAAGCGCCGGGGTTGGGGTTGCAGCCCCAGCATTTT. The J gene is TRBJ1-5, the V gene TRBV6-1; D remains unclear. V lost 0 bases and J 7 bases, leaving 16 bases between the germline ends. The CDR3 covers 16 residues. Germline V lookup: CDR1 MNHNS, CDR2 SASEGT.

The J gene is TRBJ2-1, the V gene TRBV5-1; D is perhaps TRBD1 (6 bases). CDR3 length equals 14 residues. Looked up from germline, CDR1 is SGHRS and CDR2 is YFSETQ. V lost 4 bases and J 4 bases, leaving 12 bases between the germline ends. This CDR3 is CASSPDSRYNEQFF. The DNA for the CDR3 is TGCGCCAGCAGCCCGGACAGTAGATACAATGAGCAGTTCTTC. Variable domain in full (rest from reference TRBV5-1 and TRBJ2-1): KAGVTQTPRYLIKTRGQQVTLSCSPISGHRSVSWYQQTPGQGLQFLFEYFSETQRNKGNFPGRFSGRQFSNSRSEMNVSTLELGDSALYLCASSPDSRYNEQFFGPGTRLTVL.

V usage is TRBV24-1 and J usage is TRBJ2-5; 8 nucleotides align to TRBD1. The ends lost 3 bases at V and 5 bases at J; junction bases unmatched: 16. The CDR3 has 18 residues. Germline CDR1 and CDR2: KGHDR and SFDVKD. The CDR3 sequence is CATSDPRGGRGLEETQYF. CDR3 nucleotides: TGTGCCACCAGTGATCCTAGAGGGGGCAGGGGGCTCGAGGAGACCCAGTACTTC.

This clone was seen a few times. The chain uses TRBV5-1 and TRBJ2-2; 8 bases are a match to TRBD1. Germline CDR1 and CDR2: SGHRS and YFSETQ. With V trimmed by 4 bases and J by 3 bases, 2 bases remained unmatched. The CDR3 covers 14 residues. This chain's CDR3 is CASSVQGDTGELFF. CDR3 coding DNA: TGCGCCAGCAGCGTACAGGGGGACACCGGGGAGCTGTTTTTT.

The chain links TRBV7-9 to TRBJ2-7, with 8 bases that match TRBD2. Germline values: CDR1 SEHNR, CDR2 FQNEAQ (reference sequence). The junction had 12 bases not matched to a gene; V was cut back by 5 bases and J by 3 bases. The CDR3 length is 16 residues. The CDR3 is CASSREGGRRNYEQYF. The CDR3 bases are TGTGCCAGCAGCCGAGAAGGCGGGAGGAGGAACTACGAGCAGTACTTC. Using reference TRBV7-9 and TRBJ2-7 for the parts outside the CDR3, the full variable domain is DTGVSQNPRHKITKRGQNVTFRCDPISEHNRLYWYRQTLGQGPEFLTYFQNEAQLEKSRLLSDRFSAERPKGSFSTLEIQRTEQGDSAMYLCASSREGGRRNYEQYFGPGTRLTVT.

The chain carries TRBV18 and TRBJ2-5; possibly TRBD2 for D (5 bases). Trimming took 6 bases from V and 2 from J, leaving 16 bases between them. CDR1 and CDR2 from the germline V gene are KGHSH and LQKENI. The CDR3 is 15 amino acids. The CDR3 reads CASSPREGLQETQYF. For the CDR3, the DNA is TGTGCCAGCTCGCCGCGCGAGGGCCTTCAAGAGACCCAGTACTTC. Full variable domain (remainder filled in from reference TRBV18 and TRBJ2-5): NAGVMQNPRHLVRRRGQEARLRCSPMKGHSHVYWYRQLPEEGLKFMVYLQKENIIDESGMPKERFSAEFPKEGPSILRIQQVVRGDSAAYFCASSPREGLQETQYFGPGTRLLVL.

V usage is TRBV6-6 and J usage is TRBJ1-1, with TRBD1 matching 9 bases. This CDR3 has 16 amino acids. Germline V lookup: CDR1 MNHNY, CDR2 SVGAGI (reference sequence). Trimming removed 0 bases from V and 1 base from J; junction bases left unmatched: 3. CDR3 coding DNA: TGTGCCAGCAGTTACTCGGGACAGGGCCCGAACACTGAAGCTTTCTTT. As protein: CASSYSGQGPNTEAFF.

The CDR3 loop is CASSRTSGTETQYF. For the CDR3, the DNA is TGTGCCAGCTCACGGACTAGCGGGACGGAGACCCAGTACTTC. This rearrangement joins TRBV18 to TRBJ2-5, with 12 bases matching TRBD2. This CDR3 has 14 residues. V lost 4 bases to trimming and J lost 5 bases; unmatched junction nucleotides: 2. Germline V gives CDR1 KGHSH, CDR2 LQKENI.

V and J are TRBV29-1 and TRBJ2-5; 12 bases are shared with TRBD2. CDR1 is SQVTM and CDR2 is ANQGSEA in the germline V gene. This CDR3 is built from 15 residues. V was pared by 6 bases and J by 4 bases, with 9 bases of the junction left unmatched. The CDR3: CSVDRRLAGAETQYF. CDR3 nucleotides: TGCAGCGTAGACCGAAGACTAGCGGGAGCAGAGACCCAGTACTTC.

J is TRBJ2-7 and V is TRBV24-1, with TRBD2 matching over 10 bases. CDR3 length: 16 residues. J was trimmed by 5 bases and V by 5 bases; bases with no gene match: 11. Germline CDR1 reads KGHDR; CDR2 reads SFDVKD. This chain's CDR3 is CATSALGLAGVHEQYF. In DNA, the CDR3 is TGTGCCACCAGTGCTCTGGGGCTAGCGGGAGTCCACGAGCAGTACTTC.

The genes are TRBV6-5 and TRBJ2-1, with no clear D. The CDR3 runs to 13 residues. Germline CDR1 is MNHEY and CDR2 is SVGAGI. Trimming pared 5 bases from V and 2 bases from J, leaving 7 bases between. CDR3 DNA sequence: TGTGCCAGCAGTCTAACTCCCTACAATGAGCAGTTCTTC. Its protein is CASSLTPYNEQFF.

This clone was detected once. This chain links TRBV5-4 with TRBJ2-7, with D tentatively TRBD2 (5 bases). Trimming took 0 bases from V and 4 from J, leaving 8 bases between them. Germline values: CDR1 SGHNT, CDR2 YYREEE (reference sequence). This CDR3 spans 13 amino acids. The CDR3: CASSLARRYEQYF. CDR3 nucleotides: TGTGCCAGCAGCTTGGCGAGGAGGTACGAGCAGTACTTC.